The 30 T cell receptor beta chains in this list originate from one sample, sequenced in a study of cytomegalovirus exposure and HLA in healthy donors. It was with 60 Vbeta and 13 Jbeta primers that the PCR ran. TCRdb's copy holds only in-frame clones and misses some; the assay was immunoSEQ multiplex PCR. The sample consists of 100,000 to 150,000 clones, roughly four fifths of them appearing once. The sequenced sample was PBMCs. Receptors originate from a woman aged 40 to 50 in good health and CMV-seropositive.

This clone came up a few times. The chain employs TRBV6-5 and TRBJ1-1; TRBD1 is a possible D gene (5 bases). Germline loops: CDR1 MNHEY, CDR2 SVGAGI. This CDR3 region has 11 residues. V lost 8 bases, J lost 8 bases, and 12 bases lay in between. CDR3: CASEKGNEAFF. CDR3 DNA: TGTGCCAGCGAGAAGGGGAACGAAGCTTTCTTT.

This chain links TRBV27 with TRBJ2-5, with TRBD1 identical over 7 bases. The J call is in doubt because the DNA end fits TRBJ2-7 better. There are 14 residues in the CDR3. Germline V lookup: CDR1 MNHEY, CDR2 SMNVEV (reference sequence). The CDR3 region has the DNA TGTGCCAGCAGTATGGGACAGCCTGTGAACGAGCAGTACTTC. As protein: CASSMGQPVNEQYF.

This clone has only a few counts. This chain connects TRBV6-5 to TRBJ1-1; no reliable D call. This CDR3 comprises 11 residues. Germline CDR1 MNHEY, CDR2 SVGAGI. V was pared by 6 bases and J by 6 bases, with 8 bases between. The CDR3 DNA sequence: TGTGCCAGCAGCCCCGGGGCTGAAGCTTTCTTT. Encoded protein: CASSPGAEAFF.

The chain recombines TRBV15 with TRBJ2-1; possible D gene TRBD2, 6 bases. The CDR3 runs to 14 residues. V lost 3 bases, J lost 7 bases, and 13 bases lay in between. CDR1 and CDR2 from the germline V gene are LNHNV and YYDKDF (reference sequence). The CDR3 sequence: CATSRDIAENEQFF. The CDR3 coding sequence is TGTGCCACCAGCAGGGATATAGCGGAAAATGAGCAGTTCTTC.

The chain carries TRBV11-2 and TRBJ1-5; D uncertain. CDR3 size: 13 residues. CDR1 and CDR2 (germline): SGHAT, FQNNGV. The ends were cut back, 5 bases at V and 5 bases at J, with 10 bases in the middle. Here the CDR3 reads CASSLNGHQPQHF. The CDR3 DNA is TGTGCCAGCAGCCTTAATGGGCATCAGCCCCAGCATTTT.

This clone was observed a handful of times. The rearrangement links TRBV27 to TRBJ2-7; TRBD1 might be the D (7 bases). Germline V CDR1 and CDR2: MNHEY, SMNVEV (reference sequence). The length of the CDR3 is 19 residues. V lost 0 bases to trimming and J lost 2 bases, with 23 bases between them. CDR3 coding DNA: TGTGCCAGCAGTTTATCAGCTCCAACTGCGGGACAGTATACCTACGAGCAGTACTTC. Protein sequence: CASSLSAPTAGQYTYEQYF.

This chain joins TRBV11-2 and TRBJ2-1; D remains unclear. This CDR3 spans 13 amino acids. CDR1 SGHAT and CDR2 FQNNGV come from the germline V gene. Trimming pared 6 bases from V and 1 base from J, leaving 7 bases between. Here the CDR3 reads CASSYRSYNEQFF. The DNA for the CDR3 is TGTGCCAGCAGTTATAGATCCTACAATGAGCAGTTCTTC.

This clone was counted a single time. This chain joins TRBV19 and TRBJ2-1, with a weak D call TRBD1 (6 bases). Germline CDR1 LNHDA, CDR2 SQIVND (reference sequence). CDR3 size: 17 residues. V lost 5 bases, J lost 3 bases, and 20 bases lay in between. For the CDR3, the DNA is TGTGCCAGTAGTTCAGGACCCGGGACAACCGGCTACAATGAGCAGTTCTTC. Its protein product is CASSSGPGTTGYNEQFF. Full variable domain (rest looked up from reference TRBV19 and TRBJ2-1): DGGITQSPKYLFRKEGQNVTLSCEQNLNHDAMYWYRQDPGQGLRLIYYSQIVNDFQKGDIAEGYSVSREKKESFPLTVTSAQKNPTAFYLCASSSGPGTTGYNEQFFGPGTRLTVL.

This chain joins TRBV6-1 and TRBJ1-5, with TRBD1 matching over 7 bases. This CDR3 is 15 amino acids long. V was pared by 6 bases and J by 0 bases, with 5 bases of the junction left unmatched. Germline CDR1 is MNHNS and CDR2 is SASEGT. This CDR3 is CASRMTGYSNQPQHF. CDR3 in DNA: TGTGCCAGCAGAATGACAGGGTATAGCAATCAGCCCCAGCATTTT.

This clone was detected only a few times. The chain has TRBV6-1 and TRBJ2-1; D gene uncertain. CDR1 is MNHNS and CDR2 is SASEGT in the germline V gene. V dropped 5 bases and J dropped 11 bases, with 10 bases sitting between them. The CDR3 runs 11 residues. CDR3 residues: CASSYGRKQFF. CDR3 coding DNA: TGTGCCAGCAGTTACGGTAGAAAGCAGTTCTTC.

This clone was detected a few times. This chain links TRBV30 with TRBJ2-1; TRBD2 aligns across 11 bases. The CDR3 is 17 residues long. V shed 0 bases, J shed 5 bases, and the junction held 9 bases outside the gene matches. Germline CDR1 and CDR2: GTSNPN and SVGIG (reference sequence). The chain's CDR3 is CAWSVLLGTSGNNEQFF. CDR3 nucleotide sequence: TGTGCCTGGAGTGTACTTCTGGGGACTAGCGGTAACAATGAGCAGTTCTTC.

The rearrangement joins TRBV4-3 to TRBJ2-1, with 7 bases fitting TRBD2. CDR3 length: 18 amino acids. The germline gives CDR1 LGHNA, CDR2 YSLEER. Trimming cost V 0 bases and J 0 bases; bases outside gene matches: 8. The CDR3 loop reads CASSQDEMGGSSYNEQFF. For the CDR3, the DNA is TGCGCCAGCAGCCAAGATGAGATGGGCGGGAGCTCCTACAATGAGCAGTTCTTC.

The chain uses TRBV5-1 and TRBJ2-1; 11 bases align to TRBD2. Germline CDR1 SGHRS, CDR2 YFSETQ. The CDR3 is made up of 17 amino acids. With 4 bases clipped from V and 6 bases from J, the junction kept 12 bases outside the gene matches. CDR3 sequence: CASSTGRTSGSTNEQFF. CDR3 DNA sequence: TGCGCCAGCAGCACGGGGCGGACTAGCGGGTCCACCAATGAGCAGTTCTTC.

The chain carries TRBV7-9 and TRBJ2-5, with TRBD1 matching over 9 bases. Germline V gene lookup returns CDR1 SEHNR and CDR2 FQNEAQ (reference sequence). This CDR3 is built from 13 residues. This CDR3 reads CAAVTGGTETQYF. The CDR3 DNA reads TGTGCAGCGGTTACAGGGGGCACAGAGACCCAGTACTTC.

This chain joins TRBV10-1 and TRBJ2-4, with TRBD2 as a possible D gene (6 bases). Germline CDR1 reads WNHNN; CDR2 reads SYGVQD (reference sequence). The CDR3 is made up of 15 amino acids. V dropped 3 bases and J dropped 3 bases, with 12 bases sitting between them. This chain's CDR3 is CASSDVLRGKNIQYF. CDR3 DNA sequence: TGCGCCAGCAGTGATGTTTTGCGGGGCAAAAACATTCAGTACTTC.

This clone was detected only once. The chain combines TRBV11-2 with TRBJ2-7; TRBD2 might be the D (7 bases). Deletions cut 4 bases from V and 1 base from J, with 20 bases between. The CDR3 totals 17 residues. Per the germline V gene, CDR1 is SGHAT and CDR2 is FQNNGV. Here the CDR3 DNA reads TGTGCCAGCAGCTCACCCAGAGGGGGGGCTATATCCTACGAGCAGTACTTC. Translation gives CASSSPRGGAISYEQYF.

In the case of this clone: A read error may account for a junction end that differs from germline. The V and J genes are TRBV7-9 and TRBJ2-7, with TRBD2 as a possible D gene (6 bases). This CDR3 spans 16 amino acids. Germline V gene lookup returns CDR1 SEHNR and CDR2 FQNEAQ (reference sequence). CDR3 DNA: TGTTCCAGCAGCTTAGATGGAGGGCCCCTTCCCTACGAGCAGTACTTC. Its protein product is CSSSLDGGPLPYEQYF. The whole variable domain, remainder taken from reference TRBV7-9 and TRBJ2-7, is DTGVSQNPRHKITKRGQNVTFRCDPISEHNRLYWYRQTLGQGPEFLTYFQNEAQLEKSRLLSDRFSAERPKGSFSTLEIQRTEQGDSAMYLCSSSLDGGPLPYEQYFGPGTRLTVT.

The chain has TRBV4-3 and TRBJ1-1; tentative D call: TRBD1 (5 bases). The length of the CDR3 is 12 residues. With 3 bases removed from V and 7 bases from J, the gap between germline ends came to 9 bases. The V gene's germline CDR1 is LGHNA and CDR2 YSLEER. The chain's CDR3 is CASSQDGGEAFF. CDR3 nucleotide sequence: TGCGCCAGCAGCCAGGACGGGGGTGAAGCTTTCTTT.

Here the CDR3 reads CASSADYRDTQYF. The CDR3 DNA reads TGTGCCAGCAGCGCGGACTACCGTGACACGCAGTATTTT. The rearrangement joins TRBV9 to TRBJ2-3; the D gene is possibly TRBD2 (6 bases). This CDR3 comprises 13 residues. The germline V gene has CDR1 SGDLS and CDR2 YYNGEE. Trimming stripped 3 bases from V and 9 bases from J, with 14 bases between.

The rearrangement uses TRBV7-3 and TRBJ2-5, with 14 bases aligning to TRBD2. The CDR3 extends over 22 amino acids. The V segment lost 3 bases and the J segment 2 bases; nucleotides outside the gene matches: 20. Germline CDR1 SGHTA, CDR2 FQGTGA. The CDR3 bases are TGTGCCAGCAGCTTGGTTCCGGCAGGGCCGGGACTAGCGGGGGTGGTGCAAGAGACCCAGTACTTC. Its protein product is CASSLVPAGPGLAGVVQETQYF.

This clone was observed a handful of times. V gene TRBV7-2 combines with J gene TRBJ2-2, with a weak D call TRBD1 (5 bases). Germline CDR1 SGHTA, CDR2 FQGNSA. The CDR3 has 13 residues. V gave up 5 bases and J gave up 5 bases, with 9 bases separating them. CDR3 in DNA: TGTGCCAGCAGCCCTTACAGGACCGGGGAGCTGTTTTTT. This sequence encodes CASSPYRTGELFF.

The V gene is TRBV6-1, the J gene TRBJ1-6; 8 nucleotides align to TRBD1. Trimming removed 6 bases from V and 5 bases from J; junction bases left unmatched: 0. CDR1 MNHNS and CDR2 SASEGT come from the germline V gene. There are 13 residues in the CDR3. CDR3 sequence: CASRGQDNSPLHF. CDR3 coding DNA: TGTGCCAGCAGGGGACAGGATAATTCACCCCTCCACTTT.

This clone appeared a few times. This chain links TRBV19 with TRBJ1-5, with 8 bases fitting TRBD1. The germline gives CDR1 LNHDA, CDR2 SQIVND (reference sequence). This CDR3 comprises 14 residues. V trimming: 9 bases; J trimming: 2 bases; junction bases outside the gene matches: 6. The CDR3 sequence: CASTGQGGNQPQHF. Here the CDR3 DNA reads TGTGCCAGCACCGGACAGGGAGGCAATCAGCCCCAGCATTTT.

The chain is built from TRBV6-5 and TRBJ2-7, with 8 bases aligning to TRBD2. Germline assignment: CDR1 MNHEY and CDR2 SVGAGI. There are 14 residues in the CDR3. The ends lost 6 bases at V and 6 bases at J; junction bases unmatched: 10. The CDR3 DNA is TGTGCCAGCAGACCAGCGGGGGCCCCTCCCGAGCAGTACTTC. It codes for CASRPAGAPPEQYF.

Note on this clone: The same CDR3 also results from other DNA sequences found in this sample. The genes are TRBV7-3 and TRBJ1-1, with 8 bases identical to TRBD1. V trimming: 3 bases; J trimming: 4 bases; junction bases outside the gene matches: 1. Germline V gene lookup returns CDR1 SGHTA and CDR2 FQGTGA. The CDR3 loop spans 13 amino acids. In nucleotides, the CDR3 is TGTGCCAGCAGCTTGGACAGGGTCACTGAAGCTTTCTTT. This encodes CASSLDRVTEAFF.

This chain joins TRBV6-5 and TRBJ1-5; TRBD1 matches at 8 bases. This CDR3 is built from 14 residues. The junction had 3 bases not matched to a gene; V was cut back by 4 bases and J by 4 bases. In germline, CDR1 is MNHEY, CDR2 SVGAGI. As DNA, the CDR3 is TGTGCCAGCAGTTCAGGGGGCCGGAATCAGCCCCAGCATTTT. Translated: CASSSGGRNQPQHF.

Turning to this clone: Other DNA sequences of this sample code for an identical CDR3. V gene TRBV19 combines with J gene TRBJ2-1, with D possibly TRBD2 on 6 matching bases. The germline CDR1 and CDR2 sequences are LNHDA and SQIVND (reference sequence). The CDR3 extends over 15 amino acids. V lost 3 bases and J lost 4, with 13 bases in between. CDR3 loop: CASSMVAGPYNEQFF. CDR3 nucleotide sequence: TGTGCCAGTAGTATGGTTGCGGGACCTTACAATGAGCAGTTCTTC.

This clone showed up just a few times. The rearrangement joins TRBV2 to TRBJ1-3; tentative D call: TRBD1 (5 bases). The CDR3 extends over 15 amino acids. Germline CDR1 SNHLY, CDR2 FYNNEI. Trimming took 1 base from V and 0 from J, leaving 7 bases between them. This CDR3 reads CASSEEGHSGNTIYF. In DNA, the CDR3 is TGTGCCAGCAGTGAAGAGGGGCACTCTGGAAACACCATATATTTT.

DNA for the CDR3: TGTGCCAGCAGCTTAAACAGGGACGGCTACACCTTC. Its protein is CASSLNRDGYTF. V and J are TRBV11-2 and TRBJ1-2, with TRBD1 as a possible D gene (6 bases). The germline V and J ends were trimmed by 2 bases and 8 bases, with 9 bases remaining between them. Germline CDR1 is SGHAT and CDR2 is FQNNGV. The CDR3 length is 12 residues.

V and J are TRBV27 and TRBJ2-1; 8 nucleotides agree with TRBD1. The CDR3 runs 14 residues. The germline gives CDR1 MNHEY, CDR2 SMNVEV (reference sequence). Trimming at V came to 6 bases and at J to 6 bases, leaving 7 bases not matched to a gene. The CDR3 reads CASRWDRSVNEQFF. The CDR3 DNA sequence: TGTGCCAGCAGGTGGGACAGGTCGGTCAATGAGCAGTTCTTC.